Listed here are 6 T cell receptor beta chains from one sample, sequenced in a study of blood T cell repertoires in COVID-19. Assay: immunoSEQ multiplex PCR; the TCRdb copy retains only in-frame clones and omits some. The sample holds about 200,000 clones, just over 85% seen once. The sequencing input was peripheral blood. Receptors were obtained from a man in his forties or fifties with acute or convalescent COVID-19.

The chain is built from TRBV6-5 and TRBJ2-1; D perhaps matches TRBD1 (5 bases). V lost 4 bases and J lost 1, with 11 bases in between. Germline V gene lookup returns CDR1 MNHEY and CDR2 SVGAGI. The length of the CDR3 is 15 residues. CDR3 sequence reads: CASSSTKGSYNEQFF. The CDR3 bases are TGTGCCAGCAGTTCCACTAAGGGGTCCTACAATGAGCAGTTCTTC.

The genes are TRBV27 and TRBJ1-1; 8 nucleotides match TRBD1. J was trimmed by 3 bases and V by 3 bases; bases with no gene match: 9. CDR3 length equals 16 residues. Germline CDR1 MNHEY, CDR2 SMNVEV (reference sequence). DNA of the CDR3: TGTGCCAGCAGTTTCCTTCCTTCGACAGGGGACACTGAAGCTTTCTTT. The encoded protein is CASSFLPSTGDTEAFF.

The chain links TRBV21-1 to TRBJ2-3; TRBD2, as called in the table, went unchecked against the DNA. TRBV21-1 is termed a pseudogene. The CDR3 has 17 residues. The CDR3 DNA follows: TGTGCCAGCAGCCCCCAAGAGGAGCGGGGGGGCCCAGATACGCAGTATTTT. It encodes CASSPQEERGGPDTQYF.

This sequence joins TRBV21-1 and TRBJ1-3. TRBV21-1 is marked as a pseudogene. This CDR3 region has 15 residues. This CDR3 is CASSAHGDSGNTIYF. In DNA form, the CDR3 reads TGTGCCAGCAGCGCCCACGGGGATTCTGGAAACACCATATATTTT.

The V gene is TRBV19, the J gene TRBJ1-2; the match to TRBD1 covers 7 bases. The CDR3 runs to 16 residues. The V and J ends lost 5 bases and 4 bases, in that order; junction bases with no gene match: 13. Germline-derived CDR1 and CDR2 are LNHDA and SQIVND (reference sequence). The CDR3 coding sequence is TGTGCCAGTAGTCCACGGGACAGCCAAGATGTCTATGGCTACACCTTC. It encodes CASSPRDSQDVYGYTF.

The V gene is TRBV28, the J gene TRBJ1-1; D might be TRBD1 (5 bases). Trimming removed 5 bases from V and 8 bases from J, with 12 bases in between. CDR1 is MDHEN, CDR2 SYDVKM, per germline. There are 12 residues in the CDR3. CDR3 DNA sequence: TGTGCCAGCAGTCCAGGGAGGTGGGAAGCTTTCTTT. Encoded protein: CASSPGRWEAFF. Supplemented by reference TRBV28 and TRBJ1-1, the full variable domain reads DVKVTQSSRYLVKRTGEKVFLECVQDMDHENMFWYRQDPGLGLRLIYFSYDVKMKEKGDIPEGYSVSREKKERFSLILESASTNQTSMYLCASSPGRWEAFFGQGTRLTVV.